What follows is one TCR beta chain and its context. The data are from a study of Tregs in tolerant kidney transplant recipients. The data were produced by immunoSEQ multiplex PCR, yet TCRdb's version contains in-frame clones alone and is incomplete. The repertoire holds some 4,000 clones, with approximately 83% as singletons. The CDR3 has 14 amino acids. Trimming removed 4 bases at V and 6 bases at J, with 12 bases between. Germline lookup yields CDR1 SNHLY and CDR2 FYNNEI. The receptor was derived from a human donor who received a combined kidney and bone marrow transplant. Here the sequenced sample was Tregs from blood, taken before the transplant. The genes are TRBV2 and TRBJ2-2, with D possibly matching TRBD1 (5 bases). CDR3 nucleotides: TGTGCCAGCAGTGGGACACCGGTTCCCGGGGAGCTGTTTTTT. This codes for CASSGTPVPGELFF.